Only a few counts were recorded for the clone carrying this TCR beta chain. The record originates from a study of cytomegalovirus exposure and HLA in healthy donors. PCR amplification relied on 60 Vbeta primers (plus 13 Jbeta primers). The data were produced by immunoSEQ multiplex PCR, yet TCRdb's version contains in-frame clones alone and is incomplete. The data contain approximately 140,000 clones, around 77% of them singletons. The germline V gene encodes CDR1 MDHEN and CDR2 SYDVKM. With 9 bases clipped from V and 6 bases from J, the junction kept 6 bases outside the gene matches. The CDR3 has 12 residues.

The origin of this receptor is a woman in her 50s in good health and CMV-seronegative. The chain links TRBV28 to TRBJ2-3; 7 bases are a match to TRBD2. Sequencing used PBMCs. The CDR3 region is CASSPGGDTQYF. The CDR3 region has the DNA TGTGCCAGTTCCCCGGGGGGTGATACGCAGTATTTT. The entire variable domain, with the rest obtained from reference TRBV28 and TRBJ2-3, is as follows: DVKVTQSSRYLVKRTGEKVFLECVQDMDHENMFWYRQDPGLGLRLIYFSYDVKMKEKGDIPEGYSVSREKKERFSLILESASTNQTSMYLCASSPGGDTQYFGPGTRLTVL.